These 21 T cell receptor beta chains were sequenced from one sample in a study of identical twins (dated by TCRdb to the mid-2010s). Library prep was done by 5' RACE. The sequencing machine was an Illumina HiSeq 2000. TCRdb reprocessed the public reads (quality trimming at Q25 with fastp, clone calling with MiXCR) and kept in-frame beta chains. Every CDR3 protein is listed once, alongside the most common genes and DNA of its rows. In this sample the table shows hundreds of thousands of distinct CDR3 sequences, 9% to 15% of which occur a single time. Around 7.8% of the sample rests with the top ten. These data were likewise used in another study, on yellow fever vaccine responses in identical twins.

Sequencing was done on a sample of CD8+ T cells sorted from blood. The receptors originated from a woman aged 18-35 years in good health.

As for this clonotype: One base away lies a much larger clone, so this may be a sequencing read error. The chain recombines TRBV25-1 with TRBJ1-4; D may be TRBD1 (6 bases). CDR3 length equals 11 residues. Germline CDR1 reads MGHDK; CDR2 reads SYGVNS. The CDR3 DNA reads TGTGCCATCAGTGAAGGGGGAAAACTGTTTTTT. Its translation is CAISEGGKLFF.

The V gene is TRBV12-5, the J gene TRBJ2-1; D remains ambiguous. The ends were cut back, 0 bases at V and 1 base at J, with 10 bases in the middle. The length of the CDR3 is 16 residues. Germline-derived CDR1 and CDR2 are LGHNT and FRNRAP. DNA for the CDR3: TGTGCTAGTGGTTTGGTAGTAGCACGATCCTACAATGAGCAGTTCTTC. The encoded protein is CASGLVVARSYNEQFF. Drawing the rest from reference TRBV12-5 and TRBJ2-1, the complete variable domain is DARVTQTPRHKVTEMGQEVTMRCQPILGHNTVFWYRQTMMQGLELLAYFRNRAPLDDSGMPKDRFSAEMPDATLATLKIQPSEPRDSAVYFCASGLVVARSYNEQFFGPGTRLTVL.

This clonotype was seen only a few times. The chain couples TRBV6-1 to TRBJ2-1; tentatively, D is TRBD1 or TRBD2 (5 bases each). V was clipped by 3 bases and J by 2 bases, with 14 bases between them. The CDR3 runs 16 residues. Germline V CDR1 and CDR2: MNHNS, SASEGT. The CDR3 region is CASSDYGANPYNEQFF. DNA of the CDR3: TGTGCCAGCAGTGACTACGGGGCCAACCCCTACAATGAGCAGTTCTTC.

This clonotype was observed a few times. The junction departs from germline at one end; a sequencing error may be responsible. The chain has TRBV2 and TRBJ2-1; tentative D call: TRBD1 (6 bases). Germline V gene sequence: CDR1 SNHLY, CDR2 FYNNEI. There are 17 residues in the CDR3. This chain's CDR3 is CASTEQGGQSSYNEQFF. Here the CDR3 DNA reads TGTGCCAGCACTGAACAAGGAGGACAGAGCTCCTACAATGAGCAGTTCTTC.

Many counts were recorded for this clonotype. The chain uses TRBV6-1 and TRBJ1-1, with TRBD1 as a possible D gene (5 bases). Germline V gene lookup returns CDR1 MNHNS and CDR2 SASEGT. The CDR3 extends over 14 amino acids. Between the trimmed V and J ends, which lost 6 bases and 4 bases, there was a span of 15 bases. The CDR3, as DNA: TGTGCCAGCAGCCCACATTCCGGGGGCACTGAAGCTTTCTTT. This codes for CASSPHSGGTEAFF.

V is TRBV9 and J is TRBJ2-1; tentative D call: TRBD2 (5 bases). V was cut by 0 bases and J by 0 bases, with 13 bases left in between. Germline CDR1 is SGDLS and CDR2 is YYNGEE. The CDR3 has 17 residues. Written as DNA, the CDR3 is TGTGCCAGCAGCGTAGCTACTCGAGGGATCTCCTACAATGAGCAGTTCTTC. Residues: CASSVATRGISYNEQFF.

The chain links TRBV6-5 to TRBJ1-2; D ambiguous. Trimming took 2 bases from V and 4 from J, leaving 11 bases between them. The CDR3 consists of 14 residues. Germline V gene lookup returns CDR1 MNHEY and CDR2 SVGAGI. The CDR3 region is CASSYRGMGYGYTF. CDR3 sequence (DNA): TGTGCCAGCAGTTACCGGGGTATGGGCTATGGCTACACCTTC.

This clonotype was seen at least ten times. The genes are TRBV12-3 or TRBV12-4 and TRBJ1-2; weak D call: TRBD1 (5 bases). V dropped 7 bases and J dropped 4 bases, with 13 bases sitting between them. This CDR3 region has 13 residues. The CDR3 is CASMQGGAYGYTF. CDR3 DNA: TGTGCCAGCATGCAGGGAGGGGCCTATGGCTACACCTTC.

This clonotype was observed a handful of times. V is TRBV5-5 and J is TRBJ2-5; 7 bases line up with TRBD2. The CDR3 sequence is 15 residues long. In germline, CDR1 is SGHKS, CDR2 YYEKEE (reference sequence). After removal of 2 bases from V and 4 bases from J, the junction contained 8 bases not matched to a gene. The CDR3 sequence is CASSFDRGVGETQYF. The CDR3 nucleotides read TGTGCCAGCAGCTTTGACCGGGGGGTAGGAGAGACCCAGTACTTC.

CDR3: CAITGDTYEQYF. For the CDR3, the DNA is TGTGCCATCACCGGCGATACCTACGAGCAGTACTTC. The chain links TRBV10-3 to TRBJ2-7; D not certain. This CDR3 is built from 12 residues. Trimming removed 7 bases from V and 2 bases from J, with 9 bases in between. The germline V gene has CDR1 ENHRY and CDR2 SYGVKD.

Only a few counts were recorded for this clonotype. The chain is built from TRBV7-9 and TRBJ2-5; TRBD2 agrees at 10 bases. Losses at the gene ends were 2 bases for V and 5 bases for J; bases not matched to a gene: 11. There are 17 residues in the CDR3. Germline CDR1 SEHNR, CDR2 FQNEAQ (reference sequence). The CDR3 coding sequence is TGTGCCAGCAGCTTAAGTCTAGCGGGGGACGATTGGGAGACCCAGTACTTC. This sequence encodes CASSLSLAGDDWETQYF.

The chain links TRBV12-5 to TRBJ2-1, with 8 bases lining up with TRBD1. Germline V lookup: CDR1 LGHNT, CDR2 FRNRAP. Trimming removed 4 bases from V and 4 bases from J; junction bases left unmatched: 3. This CDR3 is built from 14 residues. For the CDR3, the DNA is TGTGCTAGTGGTTGGGGGGACAGGTACAATGAGCAGTTCTTC. It is translated as CASGWGDRYNEQFF. Complete variable domain (other parts from reference TRBV12-5 and TRBJ2-1): DARVTQTPRHKVTEMGQEVTMRCQPILGHNTVFWYRQTMMQGLELLAYFRNRAPLDDSGMPKDRFSAEMPDATLATLKIQPSEPRDSAVYFCASGWGDRYNEQFFGPGTRLTVL.

CDR3 region: CASSQLATGEDSPLHF. In nucleotides, the CDR3 is TGCGCCAGCAGCCAGCTCGCGACAGGGGAGGATTCACCCCTCCACTTT. The genes are TRBV4-1 and TRBJ1-6; 8 bases are a match to TRBD1. CDR3 size: 16 residues. V dropped 3 bases and J dropped 8; count of bases not matched to a gene: 9. CDR1 MGHRA and CDR2 YSYEKL come from the germline V gene.

This chain connects TRBV27 to TRBJ2-3; 10 nucleotides agree with TRBD1. Germline values: CDR1 MNHEY, CDR2 SMNVEV (reference sequence). V was pared by 5 bases and J by 4 bases, with 6 bases of the junction left unmatched. This CDR3 has 15 residues. CDR3 protein: CASSPPGQGPDTQYF. CDR3 sequence (DNA): TGTGCCAGCAGTCCACCGGGACAGGGGCCAGATACGCAGTATTTT.

This chain connects TRBV12-3 or TRBV12-4 to TRBJ2-2; 10 nucleotides match TRBD2. V dropped 5 bases and J dropped 6; count of bases not matched to a gene: 6. This CDR3 is built from 15 residues. The CDR3 region is CASSQTGTSAGELFF. The CDR3 region has the DNA TGTGCCAGCAGTCAAACCGGGACTAGCGCCGGGGAGCTGTTTTTT.

The chain couples TRBV4-1 to TRBJ2-7; the D gene is possibly TRBD2 (7 bases). V was trimmed by 1 base and J by 3 bases, leaving 19 bases between them. CDR1 MGHRA and CDR2 YSYEKL come from the germline V gene. This CDR3 comprises 17 residues. CDR3 sequence (DNA): TGCGCCAGCAGCCAAGGGGGAGGGGGGAGAGACCTCTACGAGCAGTACTTC. Translation: CASSQGGGGRDLYEQYF.

This clonotype was counted ten times or more. The V call is TRBV20-1, the J call TRBJ1-2; a possible D gene is TRBD1 (5 bases). V was clipped by 3 bases and J by 3 bases, with 11 bases between them. CDR3 length: 13 residues. Germline lookup yields CDR1 DFQATT and CDR2 SNEGSKA (reference sequence). CDR3 region: CSASETGYYGYTF. In DNA, the CDR3 is TGCAGTGCTAGTGAAACAGGATACTATGGCTACACCTTC.

Relative to its sample, this clonotype is medium-sized. The J gene is TRBJ2-1, the V gene TRBV12-3 or TRBV12-4; 8 bases are shared with TRBD1. V lost 6 bases to trimming and J lost 6 bases; unmatched junction nucleotides: 7. CDR3 size: 14 residues. The CDR3 region is CASRDWTGPNEQFF. In DNA, the CDR3 is TGTGCCAGCAGAGATTGGACAGGGCCCAATGAGCAGTTCTTC.

This clonotype was detected many times. The chain employs TRBV12-3 or TRBV12-4 and TRBJ2-7; TRBD1 is a possible D gene (5 bases). Trimming removed 2 bases from V and 3 bases from J, with 14 bases in between. The CDR3 spans 15 residues. In DNA form, the CDR3 reads TGTGCCAGCAGTTTAAGGGGCCTAGGCTACTACGAGCAGTACTTC. This translates into CASSLRGLGYYEQYF.

CDR3 amino acids: CASSSQELPWGYTF. The CDR3 DNA reads as TGTGCCAGCAGTTCCCAAGAGCTTCCTTGGGGCTACACCTTC. The chain combines TRBV6-5 with TRBJ1-2, with no clear D. This CDR3 has 14 residues. The germline V and J ends were trimmed by 4 bases and 8 bases, with 17 bases remaining between them. CDR1 and CDR2 from the germline V gene are MNHEY and SVGAGI.

This clonotype occurred a few times. CDR3 in amino acids: CASSSTSRPGELFF. The CDR3 DNA follows: TGCGCCAGCAGCTCGACTAGTCGACCCGGGGAGCTGTTTTTT. The J gene is TRBJ2-2, the V gene TRBV5-1; possibly TRBD2 for D (6 bases). From germline, CDR1 is SGHRS and CDR2 YFSETQ. CDR3 length equals 14 residues. V lost 3 bases and J lost 6, with 12 bases in between.